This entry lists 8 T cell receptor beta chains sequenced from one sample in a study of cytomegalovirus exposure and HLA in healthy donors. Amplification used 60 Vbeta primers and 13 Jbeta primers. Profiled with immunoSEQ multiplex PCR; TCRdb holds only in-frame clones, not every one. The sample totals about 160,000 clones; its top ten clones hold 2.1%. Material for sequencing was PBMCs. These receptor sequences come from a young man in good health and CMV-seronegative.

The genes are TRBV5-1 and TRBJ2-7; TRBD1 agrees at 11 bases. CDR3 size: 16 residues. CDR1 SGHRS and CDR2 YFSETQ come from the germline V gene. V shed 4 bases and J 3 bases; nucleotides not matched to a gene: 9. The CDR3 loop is CASSGPGQGGVYEQYF. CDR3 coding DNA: TGCGCCAGCAGCGGGCCGGGACAGGGGGGGGTCTACGAGCAGTACTTC. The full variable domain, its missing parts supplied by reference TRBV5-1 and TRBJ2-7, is KAGVTQTPRYLIKTRGQQVTLSCSPISGHRSVSWYQQTPGQGLQFLFEYFSETQRNKGNFPGRFSGRQFSNSRSEMNVSTLELGDSALYLCASSGPGQGGVYEQYFGPGTRLTVT.

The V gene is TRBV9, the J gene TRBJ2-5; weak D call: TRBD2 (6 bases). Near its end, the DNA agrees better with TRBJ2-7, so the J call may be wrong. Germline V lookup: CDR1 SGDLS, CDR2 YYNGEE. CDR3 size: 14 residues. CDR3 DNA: TGTGCCAGCAGCGTAGATGGGAGGTCCTACGAGCAGTACTTC. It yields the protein CASSVDGRSYEQYF.

The CDR3 here is CASSLQVSYEQYF. CDR3 nucleotides: TGTGCCAGCAGTTTACAGGTCTCCTACGAGCAGTACTTC. V usage is TRBV6-5 and J usage is TRBJ2-7; D possibly corresponds to TRBD1 (5 bases). Between the trimmed V and J ends, which lost 4 bases and 0 bases, there was a span of 7 bases. Per the germline V gene, CDR1 is MNHEY and CDR2 is SVGAGI. The CDR3 extends over 13 amino acids.

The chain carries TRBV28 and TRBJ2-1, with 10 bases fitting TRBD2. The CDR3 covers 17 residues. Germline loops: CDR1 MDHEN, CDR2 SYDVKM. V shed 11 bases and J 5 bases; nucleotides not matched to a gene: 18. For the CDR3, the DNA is TGTGCCGGGGCTGAAGCGGGAGGGCCTCTAATCCACAATGAGCAGTTCTTC. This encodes CAGAEAGGPLIHNEQFF.

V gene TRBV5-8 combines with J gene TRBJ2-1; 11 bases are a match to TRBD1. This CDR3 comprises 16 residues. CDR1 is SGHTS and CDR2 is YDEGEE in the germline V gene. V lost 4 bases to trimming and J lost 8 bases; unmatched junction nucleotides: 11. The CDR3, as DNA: TGTGCCAGCAGCCTGCCGGGACAGGGGGTCGTAGATGAGCAGTTCTTC. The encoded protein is CASSLPGQGVVDEQFF.

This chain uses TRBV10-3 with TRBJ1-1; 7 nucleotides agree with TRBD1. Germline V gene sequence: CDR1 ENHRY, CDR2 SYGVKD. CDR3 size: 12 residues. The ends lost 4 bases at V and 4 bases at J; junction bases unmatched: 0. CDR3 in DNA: TGTGCCATCAGTGGACAGGGCACTGAAGCTTTCTTT. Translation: CAISGQGTEAFF.

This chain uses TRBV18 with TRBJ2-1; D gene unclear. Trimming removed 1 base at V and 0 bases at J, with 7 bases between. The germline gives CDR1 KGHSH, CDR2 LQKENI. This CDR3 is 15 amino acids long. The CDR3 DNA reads TGTGCCAGCTCACCACAATCGGGCTCCTACAATGAGCAGTTCTTC. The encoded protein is CASSPQSGSYNEQFF. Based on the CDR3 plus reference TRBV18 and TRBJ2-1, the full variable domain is NAGVMQNPRHLVRRRGQEARLRCSPMKGHSHVYWYRQLPEEGLKFMVYLQKENIIDESGMPKERFSAEFPKEGPSILRIQQVVRGDSAAYFCASSPQSGSYNEQFFGPGTRLTVL.

CDR3 residues: CASSLAGAYGYTF. The DNA for the CDR3 is TGTGCCAGCAGCTTAGCGGGGGCCTATGGCTACACCTTC. This chain uses TRBV7-9 with TRBJ1-2, with TRBD1 as a possible D gene (6 bases). Trimming took off 0 bases at V and 4 bases at J, with 6 bases between the two ends. This CDR3 contains 13 residues. The germline CDR1 and CDR2 sequences are SEHNR and FQNEAQ (reference sequence).